Presented here are 5 T cell receptor beta chains from one specimen sequenced in a study of T cells in Graves' hyperthyroidism and ophthalmopathy. Amplified TCR beta CDR3 regions derived from RNA transcripts. A first-round RT-PCR of the TCR CDR3 used the HTBI primer set. TCRdb redid the calling of the multiplex PCR reads with MiXCR, one entry per CDR3 protein. The sample records approximately 40,000 distinct CDR3 sequences, 52% being singletons. The sample was blood. The receptor set was obtained from a man between 35 and 55 years old with Graves' ophthalmopathy.

This chain uses TRBV6-1 with TRBJ1-6; D is perhaps TRBD1 (5 bases). There are 13 residues in the CDR3. The germline CDR1 and CDR2 sequences are MNHNS and SASEGT. The germline V and J ends were trimmed by 4 bases and 10 bases, with 11 bases remaining between them. CDR3 bases: TGTGCCAGCAGTGTGGCAGGGAACTCACCCCTCCACTTT. Translation: CASSVAGNSPLHF.

The CDR3 DNA sequence: TGTGCCAGTAGTCGAAGGACAAACCAGATACCCTACGAGCAGTACTTC. Protein sequence: CASSRRTNQIPYEQYF. This rearrangement joins TRBV19 to TRBJ2-7, with a tentative D call TRBD1 (5 bases). Trimming cost V 5 bases and J 2 bases, with 19 bases left between them. The V gene's germline CDR1 is LNHDA and CDR2 SQIVND (reference sequence). This CDR3 contains 16 residues.

The table lists this clonotype with many counts. The V and J genes are TRBV20-1 and TRBJ1-5, with D possibly being TRBD1 (5 bases). The germline V and J ends were trimmed by 0 bases and 5 bases, with 14 bases remaining between them. CDR3 length: 15 residues. CDR1 is DFQATT and CDR2 is SNEGSKA in the germline V gene (reference sequence). CDR3 amino acids: CSARDSRTPDQPQHF. CDR3 nucleotides: TGCAGTGCTAGAGATTCGAGGACACCGGATCAGCCCCAGCATTTT.

This clonotype was recorded many times. Here the CDR3 DNA reads TGTGCCAGCAGTCCTCGGACAGGGTGGGGCGAGACCCAGTACTTC. Its translation is CASSPRTGWGETQYF. This chain uses TRBV2 with TRBJ2-5; 8 nucleotides match TRBD1. The CDR3 covers 15 residues. The trim removed 5 bases at V and 5 bases at J, leaving 10 bases unmatched. Germline loops: CDR1 SNHLY, CDR2 FYNNEI.

In its sample, this clonotype was seen many times. The rearrangement links TRBV4-1 to TRBJ2-7; D perhaps matches TRBD2 (6 bases). This CDR3 comprises 16 residues. Germline V gene lookup returns CDR1 MGHRA and CDR2 YSYEKL. The germline V and J ends were trimmed by 0 bases and 2 bases, with 14 bases remaining between them. The CDR3 DNA reads TGCGCCAGCAGCCAAGAAGTTTCCGGGACTCCCTACGAGCAGTACTTC. Protein: CASSQEVSGTPYEQYF.